Sequencing of this T cell receptor beta chain was carried out in a study of blood T cell repertoires in COVID-19. CDR3 length: 12 residues. Trimming shortened V by 2 bases and J by 9 bases, and 8 bases separated the two germline ends. Per germline, CDR1 LNHDA and CDR2 SQIVND (reference sequence). Some clones are missing from TCRdb's copy, which holds only in-frame ones; the method was immunoSEQ multiplex PCR. The table lists 95,000 to 100,000 clones, 85% to 95% of them singletons. Material: peripheral blood. The chain links TRBV19 to TRBJ1-5; unclear D gene. This TCR was sampled from a man aged 50 to 60 with active COVID-19. CDR3 bases: TGTGCCAGTAGTATACAATCATTGCCCCAGCATTTT. Translating it yields CASSIQSLPQHF.